This TCR beta chain emerged from a study of cytomegalovirus exposure and HLA in healthy donors. Whole-study findings and limits: TRBV6-2, TRBV6-3 and other indistinguishable V segments were excluded.

PCR employed 60 Vbeta and 13 Jbeta primers. Method: immunoSEQ multiplex PCR; TCRdb's copy keeps in-frame clones and lacks some. The sample has around 100,000 clones, almost 70% seen once. On this clone itself: Its antigen is unidentified.

The CDR3 is made up of 15 amino acids. Germline assignment: CDR1 MNHEY and CDR2 SVGAGI. Trimming took 0 bases from V and 1 from J; bases not matched to a gene: 3. This chain connects TRBV6-5 to TRBJ2-7, with TRBD1 matching 7 bases. This clonotype originated in a man in his thirties or forties in good health and CMV-seropositive. Sequencing used PBMCs. CDR3 protein: CASSYSGTASYEQYF. DNA for the CDR3: TGTGCCAGCAGTTACTCCGGGACAGCATCCTACGAGCAGTACTTC.